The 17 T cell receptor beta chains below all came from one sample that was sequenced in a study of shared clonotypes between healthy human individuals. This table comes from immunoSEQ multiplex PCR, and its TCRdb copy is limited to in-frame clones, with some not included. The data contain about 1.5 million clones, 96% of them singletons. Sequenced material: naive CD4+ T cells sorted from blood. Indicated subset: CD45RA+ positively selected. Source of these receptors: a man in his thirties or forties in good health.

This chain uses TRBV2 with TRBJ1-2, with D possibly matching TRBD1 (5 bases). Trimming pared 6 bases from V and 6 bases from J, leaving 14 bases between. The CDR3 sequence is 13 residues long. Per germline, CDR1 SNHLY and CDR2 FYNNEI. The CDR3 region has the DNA TGTGCCAGCAGCCCGGGACCCGTGGATGGCTACACCTTC. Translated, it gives CASSPGPVDGYTF.

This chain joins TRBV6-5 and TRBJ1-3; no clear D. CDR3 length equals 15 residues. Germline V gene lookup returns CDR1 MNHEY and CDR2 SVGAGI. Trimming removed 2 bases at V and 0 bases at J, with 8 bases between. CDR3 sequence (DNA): TGTGCCAGCAGTTACGACTCCTTCTCTGGAAACACCATATATTTT. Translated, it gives CASSYDSFSGNTIYF.

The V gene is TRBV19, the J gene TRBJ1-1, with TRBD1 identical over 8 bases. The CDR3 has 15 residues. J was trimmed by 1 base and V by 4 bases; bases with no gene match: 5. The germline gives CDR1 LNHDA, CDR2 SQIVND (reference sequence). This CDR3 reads CASSTPGQENTEAFF. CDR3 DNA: TGTGCCAGTAGTACACCGGGACAGGAGAACACTGAAGCTTTCTTT.

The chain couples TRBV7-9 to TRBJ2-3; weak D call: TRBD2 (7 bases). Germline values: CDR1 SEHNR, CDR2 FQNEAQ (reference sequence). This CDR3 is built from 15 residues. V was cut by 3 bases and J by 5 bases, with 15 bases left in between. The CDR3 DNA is TGTGCCAGCAGCTTCGGGCAGGGAGGGGGAGATACGCAGTATTTT. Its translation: CASSFGQGGGDTQYF.

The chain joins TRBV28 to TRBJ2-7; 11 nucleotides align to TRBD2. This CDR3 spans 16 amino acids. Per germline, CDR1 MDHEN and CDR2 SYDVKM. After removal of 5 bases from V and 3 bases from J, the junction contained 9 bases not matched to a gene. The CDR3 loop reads CASSPAGTSGFYEQYF. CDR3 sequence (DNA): TGTGCCAGCAGTCCCGCCGGGACTAGCGGATTCTACGAGCAGTACTTC.

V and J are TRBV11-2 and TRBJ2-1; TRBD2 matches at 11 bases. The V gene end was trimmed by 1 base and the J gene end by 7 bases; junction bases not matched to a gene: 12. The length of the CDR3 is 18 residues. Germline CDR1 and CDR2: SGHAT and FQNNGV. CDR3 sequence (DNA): TGTGCCAGCAGCTTAGTTGGGCGGGGACTAGCGGAACTTAATGAGCAGTTCTTC. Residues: CASSLVGRGLAELNEQFF.

The CDR3 region is CASRTRRGNEKLFF. CDR3 sequence (DNA): TGTGCCAGCAGAACCCGAAGGGGTAATGAAAAACTGTTTTTT. This chain uses TRBV27 with TRBJ1-4; D is possibly TRBD1 (5 bases). Germline V lookup: CDR1 MNHEY, CDR2 SMNVEV (reference sequence). This CDR3 has 14 amino acids. Trimming pared 6 bases from V and 4 bases from J, leaving 12 bases between.

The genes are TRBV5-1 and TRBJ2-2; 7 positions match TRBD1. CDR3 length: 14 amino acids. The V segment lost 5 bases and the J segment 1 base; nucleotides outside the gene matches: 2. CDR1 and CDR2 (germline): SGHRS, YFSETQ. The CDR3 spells CASRGQLNTGELFF. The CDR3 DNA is TGCGCCAGCAGGGGACAGCTGAACACCGGGGAGCTGTTTTTT.

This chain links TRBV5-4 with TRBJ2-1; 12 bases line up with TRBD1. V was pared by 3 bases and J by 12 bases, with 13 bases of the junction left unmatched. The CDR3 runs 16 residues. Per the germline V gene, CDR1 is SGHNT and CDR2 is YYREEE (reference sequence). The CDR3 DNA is TGTGCCAGCAGCTCCGCCGGGACAGGGGGCGAAGGGGGGCAGTTCTTC. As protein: CASSSAGTGGEGGQFF.

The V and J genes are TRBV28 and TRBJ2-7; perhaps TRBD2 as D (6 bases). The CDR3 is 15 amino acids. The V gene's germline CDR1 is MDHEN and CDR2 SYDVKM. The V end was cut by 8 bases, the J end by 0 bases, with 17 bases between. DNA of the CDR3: TGTGCCAGCCACGCGGGGCAACAGAGCTCCTACGAGCAGTACTTC. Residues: CASHAGQQSSYEQYF. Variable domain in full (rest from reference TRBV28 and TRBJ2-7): DVKVTQSSRYLVKRTGEKVFLECVQDMDHENMFWYRQDPGLGLRLIYFSYDVKMKEKGDIPEGYSVSREKKERFSLILESASTNQTSMYLCASHAGQQSSYEQYFGPGTRLTVT.

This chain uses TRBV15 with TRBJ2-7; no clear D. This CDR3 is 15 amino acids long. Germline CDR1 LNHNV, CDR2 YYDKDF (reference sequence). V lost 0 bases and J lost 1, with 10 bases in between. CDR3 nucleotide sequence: TGTGCCACCAGCAGAGATAAGCGCGGATCCTACGAGCAGTACTTC. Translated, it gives CATSRDKRGSYEQYF.

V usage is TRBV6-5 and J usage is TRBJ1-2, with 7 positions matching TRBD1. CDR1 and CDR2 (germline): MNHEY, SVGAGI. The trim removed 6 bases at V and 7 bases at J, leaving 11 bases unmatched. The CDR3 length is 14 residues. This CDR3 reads CASSRVGGSGGYTF. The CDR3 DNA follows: TGTGCCAGCAGCCGTGTAGGGGGCTCTGGTGGCTACACCTTC.

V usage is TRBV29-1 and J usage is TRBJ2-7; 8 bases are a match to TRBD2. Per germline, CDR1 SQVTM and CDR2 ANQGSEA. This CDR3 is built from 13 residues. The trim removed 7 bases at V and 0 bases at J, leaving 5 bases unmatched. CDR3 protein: CSGGAGVSYEQYF. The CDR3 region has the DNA TGCAGCGGAGGAGCGGGAGTCTCCTACGAGCAGTACTTC.

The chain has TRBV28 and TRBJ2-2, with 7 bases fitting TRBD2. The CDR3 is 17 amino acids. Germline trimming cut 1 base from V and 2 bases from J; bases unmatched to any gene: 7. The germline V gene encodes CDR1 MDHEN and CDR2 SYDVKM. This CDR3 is CASSLYAGRDNTGELFF. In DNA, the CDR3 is TGTGCCAGCAGTTTATATGCAGGGAGGGATAACACCGGGGAGCTGTTTTTT. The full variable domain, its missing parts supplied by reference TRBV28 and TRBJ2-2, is DVKVTQSSRYLVKRTGEKVFLECVQDMDHENMFWYRQDPGLGLRLIYFSYDVKMKEKGDIPEGYSVSREKKERFSLILESASTNQTSMYLCASSLYAGRDNTGELFFGEGSRLTVL.

The CDR3 loop reads CASSERKRDRVYEQYF. CDR3 DNA sequence: TGTGCCAGCAGTGAGAGAAAGCGGGACAGGGTTTACGAGCAGTACTTC. The chain carries TRBV2 and TRBJ2-7, with 9 nucleotides matching TRBD1. The CDR3 runs to 16 residues. Looked up from germline, CDR1 is SNHLY and CDR2 is FYNNEI. The J segment lost 4 bases and the V segment lost 3 bases, leaving 10 bases of the junction unmatched.

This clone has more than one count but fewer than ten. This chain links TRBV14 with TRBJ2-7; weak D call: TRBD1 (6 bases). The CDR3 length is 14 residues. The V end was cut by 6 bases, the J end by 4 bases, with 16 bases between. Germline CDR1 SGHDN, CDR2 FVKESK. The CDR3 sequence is CASRRVRGIYEQYF. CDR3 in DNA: TGTGCCAGCAGAAGGGTGAGGGGGATATACGAGCAGTACTTC. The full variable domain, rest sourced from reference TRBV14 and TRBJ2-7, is EAGVTQFPSHSVIEKGQTVTLRCDPISGHDNLYWYRRVMGKEIKFLLHFVKESKQDESGMPNNRFLAERTGGTYSTLKVQPAELEDSGVYFCASRRVRGIYEQYFGPGTRLTVT.

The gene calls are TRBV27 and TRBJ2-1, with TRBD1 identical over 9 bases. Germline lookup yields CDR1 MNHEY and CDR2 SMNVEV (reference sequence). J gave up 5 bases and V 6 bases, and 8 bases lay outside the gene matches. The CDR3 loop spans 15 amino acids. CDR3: CASSAGTGSHNEQFF. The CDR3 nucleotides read TGTGCCAGCAGCGCCGGGACAGGGTCCCACAATGAGCAGTTCTTC.